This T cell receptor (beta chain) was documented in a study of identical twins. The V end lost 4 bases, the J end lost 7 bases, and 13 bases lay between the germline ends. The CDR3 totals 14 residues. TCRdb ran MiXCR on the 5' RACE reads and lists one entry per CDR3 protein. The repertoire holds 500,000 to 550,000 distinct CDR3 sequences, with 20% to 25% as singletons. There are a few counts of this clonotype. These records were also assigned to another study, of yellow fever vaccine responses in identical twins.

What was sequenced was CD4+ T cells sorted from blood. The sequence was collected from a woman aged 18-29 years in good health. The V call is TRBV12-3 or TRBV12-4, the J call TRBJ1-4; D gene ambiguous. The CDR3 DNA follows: TGTGCCAGCAGTTCTAGAGGAGTGTCTGAAAAACTGTTTTTT. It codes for CASSSRGVSEKLFF.